Each of the 22 T cell receptor beta chains below was sequenced from the same sample in a study of beta chain features in type 1 diabetes (dated by TCRdb to the late 2010s). Library construction relied on the immunoSEQ multiplex PCR assay. All of the isolated RNA was reverse transcribed with the High Capacity cDNA Reverse Transcription Kit, so expressed TCRB transcripts were sequenced. TCRdb holds this immuneACCESS table with in-frame rearrangements only. Some clones are missing; in checked studies, unresolved V genes explain under half, and the rest has no known cause. The sample records 130,000 to 150,000 clones, about 9.4% of which are singletons. Under 1.5% of the sample is in the top ten clones. Sample: naive CD4+ T cells from blood. The sample's cell subset or site label, in plain terms: true naive CD4+ T cells. The receptors come from a man aged 18 to 29 in good health.

This clone was picked up a small number of times. The V gene is TRBV27, the J gene TRBJ2-1; TRBD1 matches at 10 bases. Per germline, CDR1 MNHEY and CDR2 SMNVEV (reference sequence). Unmatched junction bases numbered 3, after V lost 6 bases and J lost 4 bases. This CDR3 contains 14 residues. The CDR3 DNA follows: TGTGCCAGCAGCGGACAGGGGGTTTACAATGAGCAGTTCTTC. It encodes CASSGQGVYNEQFF.

This chain connects TRBV4-3 to TRBJ2-7; maybe TRBD1 (5 bases). This CDR3 is 15 amino acids long. The germline V gene has CDR1 LGHNA and CDR2 YSLEER. V gave up 3 bases and J gave up 6 bases, with 18 bases separating them. CDR3 sequence (DNA): TGCGCCAGCAGCCAGGGGCCCGGACGGATCGGCGAGCAGTACTTC. This codes for CASSQGPGRIGEQYF.

This clone was observed many times. The chain recombines TRBV30 with TRBJ2-4; D possibly corresponds to TRBD1 (5 bases). Germline assignment: CDR1 GTSNPN and CDR2 SVGIG (reference sequence). V was trimmed by 1 base and J by 1 base, leaving 11 bases between them. This CDR3 contains 15 residues. The CDR3 DNA is TGTGCCTGGAGTGCGGCAGGGCTGGCCAAAAACATTCAGTACTTC. Translating it yields CAWSAAGLAKNIQYF.

The genes are TRBV27 and TRBJ2-7; TRBD2 might be the D (6 bases). CDR1 is MNHEY, CDR2 SMNVEV, per germline (reference sequence). Trimming pared 6 bases from V and 2 bases from J, leaving 17 bases between. CDR3 length equals 15 residues. The CDR3 DNA is TGTGCCAGCAGACCCGGAGGGACGTCCACCTACGAGCAGTACTTC. It encodes CASRPGGTSTYEQYF.

The chain recombines TRBV20-1 with TRBJ2-3; D is unresolved. Trimming stripped 5 bases from V and 4 bases from J, with 7 bases between. The CDR3 contains 11 residues. CDR1 and CDR2 (germline): DFQATT, SNEGSKA (reference sequence). CDR3 in DNA: TGCAGTGCTCCCTATCCAGATACGCAGTATTTT. It yields the protein CSAPYPDTQYF.

This clone was detected a few times. The chain combines TRBV7-9 with TRBJ1-1; D not resolved. The CDR3 runs 14 residues. Looked up from germline, CDR1 is SEHNR and CDR2 is FQNEAQ (reference sequence). V was trimmed by 1 base and J by 2 bases, leaving 8 bases between them. CDR3 sequence (DNA): TGTGCCAGCAGCTTAGTTGCAGTAAACACTGAAGCTTTCTTT. Protein: CASSLVAVNTEAFF.

The V gene is TRBV2, the J gene TRBJ2-7; D is perhaps TRBD1 (5 bases). Germline-derived CDR1 and CDR2 are SNHLY and FYNNEI. The germline V and J ends were trimmed by 7 bases and 0 bases, with 10 bases remaining between them. The CDR3 totals 13 residues. The chain's CDR3 is CASTYDSSYEQYF. In DNA, the CDR3 is TGTGCCAGCACCTACGACAGCTCCTACGAGCAGTACTTC.

Only a few counts were recorded for this clone. The CDR3 here is CASSLGGTGPSTDTQYF. The CDR3 region has the DNA TGTGCCAGCAGCTTGGGGGGGACAGGGCCTAGCACAGATACGCAGTATTTT. The rearrangement uses TRBV5-4 and TRBJ2-3, with 9 nucleotides matching TRBD1. Germline values: CDR1 SGHNT, CDR2 YYREEE (reference sequence). This CDR3 has 17 amino acids. Trimming at V came to 0 bases and at J to 0 bases, leaving 5 bases not matched to a gene.

This sequence joins TRBV9 and TRBJ2-5; a possible D gene is TRBD1 (8 bases). Trimming stripped 3 bases from V and 0 bases from J, with 18 bases between. The CDR3 extends over 17 amino acids. From germline, CDR1 is SGDLS and CDR2 YYNGEE. Here the CDR3 reads CASSDGQGGPYQETQYF. As DNA, the CDR3 is TGTGCCAGCAGCGACGGACAGGGAGGGCCGTACCAAGAGACCCAGTACTTC. Together with reference TRBV9 and TRBJ2-5, the CDR3 gives the full variable domain: DSGVTQTPKHLITATGQRVTLRCSPRSGDLSVYWYQQSLDQGLQFLIQYYNGEERAKGNILERFSAQQFPDLHSELNLSSLELGDSALYFCASSDGQGGPYQETQYFGPGTRLLVL.

The chain combines TRBV29-1 with TRBJ1-2, with TRBD1 identical over 7 bases. The J segment lost 5 bases and the V segment lost 1 base, leaving 4 bases of the junction unmatched. CDR3 length: 13 residues. Germline V CDR1 and CDR2: SQVTM, ANQGSEA. The CDR3 region is CSVEVSGGYGYTF. CDR3 coding DNA: TGCAGCGTTGAAGTGTCAGGGGGATATGGCTACACCTTC.

V and J are TRBV7-9 and TRBJ2-1; D is perhaps TRBD2 (5 bases). The CDR3 contains 14 residues. Germline loops: CDR1 SEHNR, CDR2 FQNEAQ (reference sequence). Trimming pared 5 bases from V and 6 bases from J, leaving 14 bases between. The CDR3, as DNA: TGTGCCAGCAGCCCAGCGGAATTATCCAATGAGCAGTTCTTC. This sequence encodes CASSPAELSNEQFF.

The rearrangement uses TRBV4-1 and TRBJ2-3; D call uncertain. The V gene lost 2 bases and the J gene lost 1 base, with 10 bases spanning the gap. The CDR3 extends over 15 amino acids. Looked up from germline, CDR1 is MGHRA and CDR2 is YSYEKL. Here the CDR3 reads CASSQSSTRTDTQYF. CDR3 coding DNA: TGCGCCAGCAGCCAATCCTCGACACGCACAGATACGCAGTATTTT.

The J gene is TRBJ2-7, the V gene TRBV7-2; TRBD2 matches at 8 bases. The junction had 7 bases not matched to a gene; V was cut back by 1 base and J by 2 bases. CDR3 size: 16 residues. Germline V gene sequence: CDR1 SGHTA, CDR2 FQGNSA. The CDR3 DNA sequence: TGTGCCAGCAGCTTAGGTCTGCAGCGGGGGCCCTACGAGCAGTACTTC. It is translated as CASSLGLQRGPYEQYF. Filled out from reference TRBV7-2 and TRBJ2-7, the complete variable domain reads GAGVSQSPSNKVTEKGKDVELRCDPISGHTALYWYRQSLGQGLEFLIYFQGNSAPDKSGLPSDRFSAERTGGSVSTLTIQRTQQEDSAVYLCASSLGLQRGPYEQYFGPGTRLTVT.

This sequence joins TRBV6-5 and TRBJ2-3; D is possibly TRBD2 (5 bases). With 2 bases removed from V and 2 bases from J, the gap between germline ends came to 11 bases. CDR1 and CDR2 from the germline V gene are MNHEY and SVGAGI. The CDR3 length is 15 residues. The CDR3 DNA reads TGTGCCAGCAGTTACACGACGGGGTTCACAGATACGCAGTATTTT. This translates into CASSYTTGFTDTQYF.

The chain is built from TRBV5-1 and TRBJ2-1; weak D call: TRBD1 (6 bases). Trimming stripped 0 bases from V and 8 bases from J, with 15 bases between. In germline, CDR1 is SGHRS, CDR2 YFSETQ. The CDR3 extends over 15 amino acids. The DNA for the CDR3 is TGCGCCAGCAGCTTGGAGGTGACAGGTGGCGATGAGCAGTTCTTC. Translating gives CASSLEVTGGDEQFF. The whole variable domain, filled in from reference TRBV5-1 and TRBJ2-1, reads KAGVTQTPRYLIKTRGQQVTLSCSPISGHRSVSWYQQTPGQGLQFLFEYFSETQRNKGNFPGRFSGRQFSNSRSEMNVSTLELGDSALYLCASSLEVTGGDEQFFGPGTRLTVL.

This clone has only a few counts. The rearrangement joins TRBV19 to TRBJ1-6; the D is unclear. Germline V gene data show CDR1 as LNHDA and CDR2 as SQIVND (reference sequence). Trimming removed 4 bases from V and 4 bases from J, with 5 bases in between. The CDR3 sequence is 13 residues long. The CDR3, as DNA: TGTGCCAGTAGTACGGGTTATAATTCACCCCTCCACTTT. This translates into CASSTGYNSPLHF.

The chain recombines TRBV7-9 with TRBJ2-5, with 7 bases fitting TRBD2. Trimming at V came to 2 bases and at J to 5 bases, leaving 5 bases not matched to a gene. The CDR3 has 14 amino acids. CDR1 is SEHNR and CDR2 is FQNEAQ in the germline V gene (reference sequence). The CDR3, as DNA: TGTGCCAGCAGCTTACCGGGCGGGGGTGAGACCCAGTACTTC. Protein product: CASSLPGGGETQYF.

This clone has only a few counts. The chain joins TRBV25-1 to TRBJ2-7; 9 bases match TRBD1. Trimming at V came to 6 bases and at J to 4 bases, leaving 7 bases not matched to a gene. The length of the CDR3 is 14 residues. CDR1 MGHDK and CDR2 SYGVNS come from the germline V gene. The chain's CDR3 is CASRDRDREYEQYF. Written as DNA, the CDR3 is TGTGCCAGCAGAGATAGGGACAGGGAGTACGAGCAGTACTTC.

The CDR3 region has the DNA TGTGCCAGCAGCCGAAGAGCGGGGGTCTCCGGGGAGACCCAGTACTTC. Residues: CASSRRAGVSGETQYF. V gene TRBV7-2 combines with J gene TRBJ2-5, with TRBD2 matching over 8 bases. The CDR3 is made up of 16 amino acids. V lost 5 bases, J lost 5 bases, and 13 bases stayed unmatched. The germline V gene has CDR1 SGHTA and CDR2 FQGNSA.

This clone came up a few times. CDR3 sequence reads: CASSLGRKGQGFEKLFF. In nucleotides, the CDR3 is TGTGCCAGCAGCTTAGGGCGGAAAGGACAGGGTTTCGAAAAACTGTTTTTT. V and J are TRBV7-9 and TRBJ1-4, with 8 bases aligning to TRBD1. Germline loops: CDR1 SEHNR, CDR2 FQNEAQ (reference sequence). V trimming: 1 base; J trimming: 8 bases; junction bases outside the gene matches: 12. The CDR3 loop spans 17 amino acids.

This clone showed up just a few times. This rearrangement joins TRBV5-6 to TRBJ1-2, with D possibly being TRBD1 (5 bases). The V and J ends lost 2 bases and 5 bases respectively, with 13 bases between them. This CDR3 spans 14 amino acids. CDR1 SGHDT and CDR2 YYEEEE come from the germline V gene. This CDR3 reads CASSFYQGGYGYTF. CDR3 DNA sequence: TGTGCCAGCAGCTTCTACCAGGGAGGTTATGGCTACACCTTC.

This clone was seen many times. This chain uses TRBV29-1 with TRBJ1-2; D not certain. Germline V gene lookup returns CDR1 SQVTM and CDR2 ANQGSEA. V lost 3 bases and J lost 12, with 20 bases in between. The CDR3 totals 13 residues. This CDR3 reads CSVEGATRLGDTF. The CDR3 coding sequence is TGCAGCGTTGAGGGAGCGACAAGATTAGGAGACACCTTC.